This T cell receptor (beta chain) is from a study of metastatic and nonmetastatic thyroid tumors. Study in general: From malignant and benign thyroid patients, repertoires in blood and in tumor or nodule tissue were compared.

As concerns this clone: Its antigen is unknown.

Whole-study results and caveats: Malignant thyroid tumors reportedly had TCR beta diversity that was significantly higher than in benign nodules, in blood and tumor.

Per the authors' pipeline: The study's classifier, a distant-metastasis tool for papillary thyroid cancer, was built using CDR3 differences across clinicopathological groups. With MiXCR, TCRdb called clones anew from the PCR reads. What appears here as the V and J calls and clone size reflects TCRdb's work, not the paper's. This repertoire shows almost 35,000 clones, roughly a third found once; its top ten account for 20% to 25%. Ahead of thyroid surgery, no patient had received treatment of any kind. CDR3 length: 17 residues. V was clipped by 3 bases and J by 4 bases; unmatched bases: 5. The germline V gene has CDR1 DFQATT and CDR2 SNEGSKA (reference sequence).

The receptor's source is a female donor with papillary thyroid cancer or a benign thyroid nodule (not recorded which). Some clones in this sample may be carry-over from other donors' samples. The chain recombines TRBV20-1 with TRBJ2-2; TRBD2 agrees at 16 bases. Sequencing input: tumor tissue. CDR3 sequence: CSARGLAGGPFTGELFF. CDR3 DNA sequence: TGCAGTGCTAGGGGACTAGCGGGGGGGCCTTTCACCGGGGAGCTGTTTTTT.